This T cell receptor (beta chain) was profiled in a study of blood T cell repertoires in COVID-19. Study as a whole: PBMCs, B-cell-depleted T cells, or T cells were the source of the cDNA or gDNA that made up the material.

There are 14 residues in the CDR3. Germline trimming cut 2 bases from V and 1 base from J; bases unmatched to any gene: 3. Per germline, CDR1 SGHDT and CDR2 YYEEEE. In assigning cohorts, the study relied on participant-reported clinical history. Generated by immunoSEQ multiplex PCR, the TCRdb table keeps only in-frame clones and is missing some. The profile shows nearly 400,000 clones, roughly 91% of them singletons. The sequenced sample consisted of PBMCs or T cells enriched from blood (not recorded which). This rearrangement joins TRBV5-6 to TRBJ2-7; 7 positions agree with TRBD2. The clonotype was recovered from a woman between 25 and 40 years old who had recovered from COVID-19. CDR3 DNA sequence: TGTGCCAGCAGCTTCCGGGGGGTATCCTACGAGCAGTACTTC. It specifies CASSFRGVSYEQYF. The variable domain in full, completed from reference TRBV5-6 and TRBJ2-7, reads DAGVTQSPTHLIKTRGQQVTLRCSPKSGHDTVSWYQQALGQGPQFIFQYYEEEERQRGNFPDRFSGHQFPNYSSELNVNALLLGDSALYLCASSFRGVSYEQYFGPGTRLTVT.